This T cell receptor (beta chain) comes out of a study of cytomegalovirus exposure and HLA in healthy donors. V lost 0 bases, J lost 5 bases, and 10 bases lay in between. This CDR3 is built from 13 residues. Per the germline V gene, CDR1 is SQVTM and CDR2 is ANQGSEA. The study drew the donors from its approximately 110-subject validation cohort, separate from the roughly 700-subject first cohort. Data came from immunoSEQ multiplex PCR; TCRdb stores just in-frame clones and leaves some out. Found here are about 150,000 clones, approximately 86% of them singletons; the top ten hold approximately 20%. A remark on this clone: Its antigen is currently unknown.

Study-wide results and limits: According to a subsequent analysis, TCR clusters identified in the first cohort showed a tendency to co-occur across the 110 or so validation repertoires. According to the study, about 180 TCR beta chains were cytomegalovirus-associated.

V and J are TRBV29-1 and TRBJ1-2; tentatively, D is TRBD1 (5 bases). The sequenced sample consisted of PBMCs. This sequence originates from a man aged 18 to 30 in good health and CMV-seropositive. The CDR3 region is CSVEDHPGYGYTF. The CDR3 nucleotides are TGCAGCGTTGAAGATCACCCAGGGTATGGCTACACCTTC.